This TCR beta chain was recorded in a study of blood T cell repertoires in COVID-19. Original processing methods: Reference gene primer amplification in the assay estimated nucleated cell counts. TCRdb keeps only in-frame clones here, not all; method: immunoSEQ multiplex PCR. That table furnishes V, J and clone size, whereas the DNA furnished D and trimming. This sample has about 440,000 clones, with approximately 90% found just once. Participants reported their clinical history, and cohort assignment relied on those reports. This CDR3 has 19 residues. Germline CDR1 and CDR2: SNHLY and FYNNEI. V was clipped by 6 bases and J by 2 bases; unmatched bases: 19.

This clonotype originated in a young woman with acute COVID-19. This chain joins TRBV2 and TRBJ2-3; 8 bases align to TRBD1. The sequenced sample consisted of PBMCs or T cells enriched from blood (not recorded which). The CDR3, as DNA: TGTGCCAGCAGCCCCGGGACAGGAGATTCTAGCGTGGCCACAGATACGCAGTATTTT. Amino acids: CASSPGTGDSSVATDTQYF.